Listed here are 26 T cell receptor beta chains from one sample, sequenced in a study of blood T cell repertoires in COVID-19. The data were produced by immunoSEQ multiplex PCR, yet TCRdb's version contains in-frame clones alone and is incomplete. The table lists about 190,000 clones, more than 85% of them singletons, with roughly 24% in the top ten. The sequenced sample was PBMCs or T cells enriched from blood (not recorded which). Receptors were obtained from a woman between 40 and 50 years old in a cohort exposed to, infected with or recovered from COVID-19 (not recorded which).

J is TRBJ1-2 and V is TRBV2, with 8 bases fitting TRBD1. This CDR3 region has 14 residues. The germline CDR1 and CDR2 sequences are SNHLY and FYNNEI. The trim removed 10 bases at V and 0 bases at J, leaving 7 bases unmatched. The CDR3 nucleotides are TGTGCCACCTCAGGACAGGGAACTAACTATGGCTACACCTTC. Its protein product is CATSGQGTNYGYTF.

This sequence joins TRBV6-5 and TRBJ1-2; 8 bases map to TRBD1. The CDR3 contains 14 residues. The trim removed 6 bases at V and 4 bases at J, leaving 7 bases unmatched. Germline values: CDR1 MNHEY, CDR2 SVGAGI. CDR3 DNA: TGTGCCAGCAGGAGAGGACAGGGATTCTATGGCTACACCTTC. It specifies CASRRGQGFYGYTF.

The chain couples TRBV5-6 to TRBJ2-1, with 8 nucleotides matching TRBD2. CDR1 and CDR2 (germline): SGHDT, YYEEEE. With 9 bases clipped from V and 8 bases from J, the junction kept 10 bases outside the gene matches. The CDR3 is 13 residues long. CDR3 in DNA: TGTGCCATGACGGGAGGGTTATCGGATGAGCAGTTCTTC. It yields the protein CAMTGGLSDEQFF.

The chain employs TRBV10-1 and TRBJ2-2; the match to TRBD1 covers 7 bases. The germline V gene encodes CDR1 WNHNN and CDR2 SYGVQD (reference sequence). The CDR3 totals 16 residues. Trimming removed 6 bases from V and 4 bases from J; junction bases left unmatched: 11. The CDR3 sequence is CASRGQARSITGELFF. The CDR3 DNA sequence: TGCGCCAGCAGAGGACAGGCTAGAAGTATCACCGGGGAGCTGTTTTTT.

The V gene is TRBV5-8, the J gene TRBJ1-1; unclear D gene. The germline gives CDR1 SGHTS, CDR2 YDEGEE. The CDR3 extends over 13 amino acids. V lost 4 bases and J lost 5, with 12 bases in between. In DNA form, the CDR3 reads TGTGCCAGCAGCCTAGGACGAGGGACTGAAGCTTTCTTT. This sequence encodes CASSLGRGTEAFF.

The J gene is TRBJ2-1, the V gene TRBV9; D is unclear. The CDR3 runs 16 residues. Germline CDR1 SGDLS, CDR2 YYNGEE. V shed 0 bases and J shed 9 bases, with 19 bases lying between them. The CDR3 is CASSVVAARRQSEQFF. Written as DNA, the CDR3 is TGTGCCAGCAGCGTAGTGGCTGCCCGCCGCCAAAGTGAGCAGTTCTTC.

This clone was counted once. The genes are TRBV6-5 and TRBJ1-4, with 7 bases matching TRBD1. Trimming took 5 bases from V and 8 from J; bases not matched to a gene: 8. Germline CDR1 reads MNHEY; CDR2 reads SVGAGI. The CDR3 contains 14 residues. The CDR3: CASSTQGEGEKLFF. Written as DNA, the CDR3 is TGTGCCAGCAGTACCCAGGGGGAAGGGGAAAAACTGTTTTTT.

The chain recombines TRBV6-6 with TRBJ2-7, with TRBD1 matching 7 bases. Germline loops: CDR1 MNHNY, CDR2 SVGAGI (reference sequence). The CDR3 is made up of 15 amino acids. V lost 6 bases to trimming and J lost 3 bases; unmatched junction nucleotides: 11. The CDR3 nucleotides are TGTGCCAGCAGCGATCTGGACAGGCGAAGCTACGAGCAGTACTTC. Translated: CASSDLDRRSYEQYF.

This chain uses TRBV27 with TRBJ2-7; 9 bases map to TRBD2. The CDR3 is 13 amino acids. The ends lost 3 bases at V and 3 bases at J; junction bases unmatched: 0. Germline CDR1 is MNHEY and CDR2 is SMNVEV (reference sequence). CDR3 in DNA: TGTGCCAGCAGTTTGCGGGAGGGCTACGAGCAGTACTTC. Translation gives CASSLREGYEQYF.

This chain joins TRBV28 and TRBJ2-2; TRBD2 aligns across 7 bases. The length of the CDR3 is 13 residues. V trimming: 6 bases; J trimming: 3 bases; junction bases outside the gene matches: 1. CDR1 and CDR2 (germline): MDHEN, SYDVKM. The CDR3 nucleotides are TGTGCCAGCAGCCGGGGGGACACCGGGGAGCTGTTTTTT. Translated, it gives CASSRGDTGELFF.

The chain recombines TRBV27 with TRBJ2-1, with 7 bases that match TRBD1. This CDR3 region has 14 residues. Germline V gene lookup returns CDR1 MNHEY and CDR2 SMNVEV (reference sequence). Trimming took 5 bases from V and 8 from J; bases not matched to a gene: 9. CDR3 sequence reads: CASSPPGTGDEQFF. CDR3 DNA: TGTGCCAGCAGTCCCCCCGGTACAGGGGATGAGCAGTTCTTC.

The V and J genes are TRBV14 and TRBJ2-1; TRBD1 agrees at 7 bases. The germline V gene has CDR1 SGHDN and CDR2 FVKESK. CDR3 length: 15 residues. V shed 3 bases, J shed 6 bases, and the junction held 8 bases outside the gene matches. For the CDR3, the DNA is TGTGCCAGCAGCCATTGGGACAGCCGAGGCAATGAGCAGTTCTTC. This gives the protein CASSHWDSRGNEQFF.

This rearrangement joins TRBV27 to TRBJ2-7; TRBD1 agrees at 7 bases. V gave up 5 bases and J gave up 5 bases; unmatched junction bases: 6. The CDR3 has 13 residues. Germline V gene sequence: CDR1 MNHEY, CDR2 SMNVEV (reference sequence). CDR3 amino acids: CASSPETGNEQYF. The DNA for the CDR3 is TGTGCCAGCAGTCCTGAGACAGGGAACGAGCAGTACTTC.

The chain employs TRBV10-1 and TRBJ2-2; TRBD2 is a possible D gene (7 bases). Trimming left V 3 bases short and J 9 bases short, with 14 bases between. Germline CDR1 is WNHNN and CDR2 is SYGVQD (reference sequence). The CDR3 has 14 amino acids. The CDR3 DNA sequence: TGCGCCAGCAGTGAAGGCGGGGGCACTCGGGAGCTGTTTTTT. Amino acid sequence: CASSEGGGTRELFF.

The chain joins TRBV29-1 to TRBJ1-1, with a possible D match to TRBD1 (5 bases). V dropped 3 bases and J dropped 2 bases, with 16 bases sitting between them. This CDR3 is built from 15 residues. Germline loops: CDR1 SQVTM, CDR2 ANQGSEA. The CDR3 bases are TGCAGCGTTGATGGGGGAGGGGCCCCCAACACTGAAGCTTTCTTT. Amino acid sequence: CSVDGGGAPNTEAFF.

This rearrangement joins TRBV25-1 to TRBJ1-2, with 10 bases identical to TRBD1. The CDR3 has 14 residues. Germline V gene sequence: CDR1 MGHDK, CDR2 SYGVNS. The V segment lost 4 bases and the J segment 6 bases; nucleotides outside the gene matches: 5. CDR3 bases: TGTGCCAGCAGTGGACCGACAGGGGGCGATGGCTACACCTTC. Translated, it gives CASSGPTGGDGYTF.

This CDR3 reads CASTILGTGETEAFF. CDR3 DNA: TGCGCCAGCACCATTCTGGGGACAGGGGAAACTGAAGCTTTCTTT. The chain recombines TRBV5-1 with TRBJ1-1, with 10 positions matching TRBD1. V lost 6 bases and J lost 5; bases outside the gene matches: 10. The CDR3 covers 15 residues. Germline CDR1 SGHRS, CDR2 YFSETQ.

This chain joins TRBV7-9 and TRBJ2-1; the match to TRBD1 covers 8 bases. This CDR3 comprises 15 residues. Trimming at V came to 3 bases and at J to 2 bases, leaving 3 bases not matched to a gene. The germline gives CDR1 SEHNR, CDR2 FQNEAQ (reference sequence). In nucleotides, the CDR3 is TGTGCCAGCAGCTTCCGGGACAGGCCCTACAATGAGCAGTTCTTC. Its translation is CASSFRDRPYNEQFF.

The chain recombines TRBV7-9 with TRBJ2-3; maybe TRBD2 (6 bases). Germline CDR1 reads SEHNR; CDR2 reads FQNEAQ (reference sequence). This CDR3 is built from 17 residues. The V end was cut by 3 bases, the J end by 6 bases, with 22 bases between. The DNA for the CDR3 is TGTGCCAGCAGCTTCCAGAAACGGACTTCCGGAGGGGATACGCAGTATTTT. Its translation: CASSFQKRTSGGDTQYF. Using reference TRBV7-9 and TRBJ2-3 for the parts outside the CDR3, the full variable domain is DTGVSQNPRHKITKRGQNVTFRCDPISEHNRLYWYRQTLGQGPEFLTYFQNEAQLEKSRLLSDRFSAERPKGSFSTLEIQRTEQGDSAMYLCASSFQKRTSGGDTQYFGPGTRLTVL.

This chain connects TRBV12-5 to TRBJ1-2; D is uncertain. Germline CDR1 and CDR2: LGHNT and FRNRAP. Trimming stripped 7 bases from V and 4 bases from J, with 16 bases between. The CDR3 spans 14 residues. CDR3 nucleotides: TGTGCTAGTGCTTCCGACGGACTATTCTATGGCTACACCTTC. Amino acids: CASASDGLFYGYTF.

The rearrangement links TRBV4-1 to TRBJ2-3; maybe TRBD1 (5 bases). Germline CDR1 and CDR2: MGHRA and YSYEKL. The CDR3 has 16 residues. V was shortened by 0 bases and J by 2 bases, with 12 bases between the two germline ends. CDR3 nucleotides: TGCGCCAGCAGCCAAGATACAGGCGGAATCACAGATACGCAGTATTTT. It encodes CASSQDTGGITDTQYF.

The chain employs TRBV10-3 and TRBJ1-4; D is unresolved. The CDR3 runs 11 residues. Per germline, CDR1 ENHRY and CDR2 SYGVKD. Trimming shortened V by 11 bases and J by 12 bases, and 16 bases separated the two germline ends. CDR3 residues: CASRNQKELFF. The CDR3 DNA reads TGTGCCTCGCGGAACCAAAAGGAACTGTTTTTT.

This chain links TRBV6-5 with TRBJ2-7; tentative D call: TRBD1 (5 bases). V gave up 2 bases and J gave up 4 bases, with 9 bases separating them. From germline, CDR1 is MNHEY and CDR2 SVGAGI. The CDR3 spans 13 residues. Here the CDR3 DNA reads TGTGCCAGCAGTTACGGCGACAGTTACGAGCAGTACTTC. Protein sequence: CASSYGDSYEQYF.

The chain recombines TRBV19 with TRBJ1-1; possibly TRBD1 for D (6 bases). The CDR3 has 15 residues. Per the germline V gene, CDR1 is LNHDA and CDR2 is SQIVND (reference sequence). Trimming removed 1 base from V and 4 bases from J, with 13 bases in between. CDR3 region: CASSIAGGGGTEAFF. The DNA for the CDR3 is TGTGCCAGTAGTATAGCGGGAGGGGGGGGCACTGAAGCTTTCTTT.

The rearrangement links TRBV5-6 to TRBJ2-7; the D gene is possibly TRBD2 (5 bases). CDR3 size: 18 residues. Germline assignment: CDR1 SGHDT and CDR2 YYEEEE. V shed 4 bases and J shed 0 bases, with 23 bases lying between them. The CDR3 sequence: CASSPPSPGGFSSYEQYF. In DNA, the CDR3 is TGTGCCAGCAGCCCACCTAGCCCTGGCGGGTTTTCCTCCTACGAGCAGTACTTC.

J is TRBJ2-3 and V is TRBV5-4, with 7 positions matching TRBD1. Per germline, CDR1 SGHNT and CDR2 YYREEE (reference sequence). This CDR3 has 15 residues. With V trimmed by 4 bases and J by 1 base, 6 bases remained unmatched. The CDR3 bases are TGTGCCAGCAGCACCCCTCAGGGGGGCACAGATACGCAGTATTTT. Its protein is CASSTPQGGTDTQYF.